This record concerns one T cell receptor beta chain sequence. V was clipped by 5 bases and J by 10 bases, with 14 bases between them. This CDR3 comprises 12 residues. Germline loops: CDR1 SEHNR, CDR2 FQNEAQ (reference sequence). Sequenced by immunoSEQ multiplex PCR; TCRdb stores in-frame clones only, minus some. The table includes around 310,000 clones, 75% to 90% detected once. These data are taken from a study of blood T cell repertoires in COVID-19. Study background: The cDNA or gDNA used as material had been derived from T cells, B-cell-depleted T cells, or PBMCs.

V and J are TRBV7-9 and TRBJ1-1; D is possibly TRBD1 (6 bases). Sequenced: peripheral blood. The sequence came from a woman aged 55 to 70 with acute or convalescent COVID-19. The CDR3 sequence: CASSDRQALAFF. In DNA form, the CDR3 reads TGTGCCAGCAGCGACCGACAGGCCTTAGCTTTCTTT.